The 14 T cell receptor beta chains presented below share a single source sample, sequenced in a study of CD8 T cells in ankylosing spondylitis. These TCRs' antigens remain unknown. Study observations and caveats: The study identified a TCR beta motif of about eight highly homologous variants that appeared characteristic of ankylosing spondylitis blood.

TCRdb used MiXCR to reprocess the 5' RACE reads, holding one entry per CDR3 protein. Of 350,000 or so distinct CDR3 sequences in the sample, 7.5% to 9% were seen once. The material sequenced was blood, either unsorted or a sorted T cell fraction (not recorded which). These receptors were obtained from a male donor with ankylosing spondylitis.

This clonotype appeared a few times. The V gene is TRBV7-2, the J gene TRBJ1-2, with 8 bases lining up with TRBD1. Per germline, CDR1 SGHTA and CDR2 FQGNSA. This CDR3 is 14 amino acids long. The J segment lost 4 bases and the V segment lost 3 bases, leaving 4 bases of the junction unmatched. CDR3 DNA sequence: TGTGCCAGCAGCTTGACAGGGGAGCTCTATGGCTACACCTTC. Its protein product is CASSLTGELYGYTF.

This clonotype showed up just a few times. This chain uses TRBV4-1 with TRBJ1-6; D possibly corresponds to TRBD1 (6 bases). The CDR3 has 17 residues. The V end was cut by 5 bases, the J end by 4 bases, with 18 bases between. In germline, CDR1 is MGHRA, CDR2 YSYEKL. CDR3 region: CASSYGQPGRYNSPLHF. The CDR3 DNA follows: TGCGCCAGCAGCTACGGACAGCCGGGGAGGTATAATTCACCCCTCCACTTT.

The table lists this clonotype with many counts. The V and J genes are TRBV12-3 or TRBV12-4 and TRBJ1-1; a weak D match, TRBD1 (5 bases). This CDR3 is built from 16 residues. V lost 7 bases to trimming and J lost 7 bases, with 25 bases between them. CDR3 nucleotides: TGTGCCAGCACCACGGGAGCGGGGCTACGGAAGGGTGAAGCTTTCTTT. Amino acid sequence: CASTTGAGLRKGEAFF.

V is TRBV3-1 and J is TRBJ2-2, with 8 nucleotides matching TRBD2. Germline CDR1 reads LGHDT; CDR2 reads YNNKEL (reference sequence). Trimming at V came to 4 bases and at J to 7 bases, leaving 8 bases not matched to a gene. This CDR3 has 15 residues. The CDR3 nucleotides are TGTGCCAGCAGCCGAAGCGGGAGCGACGTCGGGGAGCTGTTTTTT. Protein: CASSRSGSDVGELFF. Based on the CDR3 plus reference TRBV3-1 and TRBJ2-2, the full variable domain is DTAVSQTPKYLVTQMGNDKSIKCEQNLGHDTMYWYKQDSKKFLKIMFSYNNKELIINETVPNRFSPKSPDKAHLNLHINSLELGDSAVYFCASSRSGSDVGELFFGEGSRLTVL.

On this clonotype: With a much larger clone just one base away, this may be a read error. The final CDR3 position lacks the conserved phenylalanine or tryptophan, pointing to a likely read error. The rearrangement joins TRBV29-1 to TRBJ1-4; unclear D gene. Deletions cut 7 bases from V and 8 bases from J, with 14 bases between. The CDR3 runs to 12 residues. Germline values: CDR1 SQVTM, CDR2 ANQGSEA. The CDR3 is CSDYRLQEKLFL. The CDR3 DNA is TGCAGCGATTACCGGCTTCAGGAAAAACTGTTTCTT.

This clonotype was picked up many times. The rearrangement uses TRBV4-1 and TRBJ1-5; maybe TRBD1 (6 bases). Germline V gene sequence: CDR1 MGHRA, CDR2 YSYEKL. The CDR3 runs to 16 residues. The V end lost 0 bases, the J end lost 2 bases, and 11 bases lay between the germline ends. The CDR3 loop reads CASSQDGGLGNQPQHF. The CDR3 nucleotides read TGCGCCAGCAGCCAAGATGGGGGGCTTGGCAATCAGCCCCAGCATTTT.

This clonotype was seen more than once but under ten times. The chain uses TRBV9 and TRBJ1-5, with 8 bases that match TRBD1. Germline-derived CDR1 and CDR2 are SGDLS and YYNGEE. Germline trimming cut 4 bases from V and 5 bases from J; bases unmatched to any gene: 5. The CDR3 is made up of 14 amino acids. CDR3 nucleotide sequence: TGTGCCAGCAGCTTGACGACAGGGGATCAGCCCCAGCATTTT. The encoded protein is CASSLTTGDQPQHF.

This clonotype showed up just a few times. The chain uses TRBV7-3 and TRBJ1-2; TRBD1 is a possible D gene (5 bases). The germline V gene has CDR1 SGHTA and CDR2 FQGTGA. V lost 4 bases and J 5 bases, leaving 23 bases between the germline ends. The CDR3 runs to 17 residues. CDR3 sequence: CASSSPLGQGLGYGYTF. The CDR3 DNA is TGTGCCAGCAGCTCCCCTTTGGGCCAGGGTCTAGGATATGGCTACACCTTC. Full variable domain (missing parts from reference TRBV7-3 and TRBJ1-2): GAGVSQTPSNKVTEKGKYVELRCDPISGHTALYWYRQSLGQGPEFLIYFQGTGAADDSGLPNDRFFAVRPEGSVSTLKIQRTERGDSAVYLCASSSPLGQGLGYGYTFGSGTRLTVV.

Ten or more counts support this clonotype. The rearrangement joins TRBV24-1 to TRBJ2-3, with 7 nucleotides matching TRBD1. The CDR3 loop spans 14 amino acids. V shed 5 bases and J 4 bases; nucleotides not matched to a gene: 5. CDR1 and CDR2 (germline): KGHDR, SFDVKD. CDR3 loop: CATSVSGGADTQYF. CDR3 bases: TGTGCCACCAGTGTCTCAGGGGGTGCAGATACGCAGTATTTT.

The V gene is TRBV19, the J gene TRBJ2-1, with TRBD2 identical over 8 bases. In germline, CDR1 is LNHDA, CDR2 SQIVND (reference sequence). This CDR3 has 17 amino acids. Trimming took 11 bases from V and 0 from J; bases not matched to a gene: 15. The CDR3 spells CASHPAGASRSYNEQFF. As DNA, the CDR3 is TGTGCCTCTCACCCAGCGGGAGCCTCACGCTCCTACAATGAGCAGTTCTTC. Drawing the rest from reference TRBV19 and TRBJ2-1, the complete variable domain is DGGITQSPKYLFRKEGQNVTLSCEQNLNHDAMYWYRQDPGQGLRLIYYSQIVNDFQKGDIAEGYSVSREKKESFPLTVTSAQKNPTAFYLCASHPAGASRSYNEQFFGPGTRLTVL.

The CDR3 spells CASSLYQGKSEAFF. Written as DNA, the CDR3 is TGTGCCAGCAGCCTCTACCAGGGGAAATCTGAAGCTTTCTTT. The gene calls are TRBV7-8 and TRBJ1-1; D is possibly TRBD1 (6 bases). This CDR3 has 14 amino acids. CDR1 and CDR2 (germline): SGHVS, FQNEAQ. Trimming took off 5 bases at V and 6 bases at J, with 16 bases between the two ends.

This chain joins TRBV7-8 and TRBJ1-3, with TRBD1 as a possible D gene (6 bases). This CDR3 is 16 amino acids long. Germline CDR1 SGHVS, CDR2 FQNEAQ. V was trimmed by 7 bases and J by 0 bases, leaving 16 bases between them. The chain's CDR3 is CASTHPGQLSGNTIYF. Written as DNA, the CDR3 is TGTGCCAGCACCCATCCCGGACAGCTCTCTGGAAACACCATATATTTT. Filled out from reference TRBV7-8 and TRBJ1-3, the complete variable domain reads GAGVSQSPRYKVAKRGQDVALRCDPISGHVSLFWYQQALGQGPEFLTYFQNEAQLDKSGLPSDRFFAERPEGSVSTLKIQRTQQEDSAVYLCASTHPGQLSGNTIYFGEGSWLTVV.

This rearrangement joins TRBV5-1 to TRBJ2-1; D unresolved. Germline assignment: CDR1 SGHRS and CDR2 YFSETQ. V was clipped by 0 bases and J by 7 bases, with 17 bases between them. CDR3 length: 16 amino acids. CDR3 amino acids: CASSLGPIRSGNEQFF. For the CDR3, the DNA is TGCGCCAGCAGCTTGGGGCCGATACGGTCGGGTAATGAGCAGTTCTTC.

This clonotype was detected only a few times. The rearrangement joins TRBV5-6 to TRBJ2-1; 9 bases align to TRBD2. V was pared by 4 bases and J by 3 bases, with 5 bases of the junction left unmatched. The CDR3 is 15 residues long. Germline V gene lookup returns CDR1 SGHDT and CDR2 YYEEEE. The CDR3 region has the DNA TGTGCCAGCAGCGTAACTAGCGGGCTCTACAATGAGCAGTTCTTC. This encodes CASSVTSGLYNEQFF.